This TCR beta chain emerged from a study of molecular identifiers for immune sequencing clone quantification. Study-wide results and limits: Clonotypes surpassing 20 RNA copies contained over 97% of effector molecules, versus under 1% in naive cells. Among around 970,000 naive cells, spiked Jurkat TCR RNA from a single cell was reportedly detectable.

Sorting captured naive CD8 T cells as CD8+CD4-CCR7+CD45RA+. CDR3 size: 16 residues. Germline V gene sequence: CDR1 LGHNA, CDR2 YNFKEQ. Trimming pared 0 bases from V and 6 bases from J, leaving 15 bases between. It was with previously described methods and listed TCR primers that bulk TCR libraries were made. TCRdb processed the PCR reads anew with MiXCR; each CDR3 protein has one entry. The repertoire consists of 300,000 to 400,000 distinct CDR3 sequences, with around a fifth occurring once and the leading ten covering more than 0.8%. Worth noting for this clonotype: Its target is unknown.

The receptor's source is a human donor in good health. Some libraries in this study had Jurkat cell RNA spiked in. The sequencing input was naive CD8+ T cells from blood, with Jurkat cell RNA spiked in. Subset: FACS-sorted CD8+CD4-CCR7+CD45RA+ naive T cells. This rearrangement joins TRBV4-2 to TRBJ1-5, with a weak D call TRBD1 (5 bases). CDR3 sequence: CASSQDRLTDSQPQHF. In DNA form, the CDR3 reads TGTGCCAGCAGCCAAGACCGGCTAACAGACAGTCAGCCCCAGCATTTT.